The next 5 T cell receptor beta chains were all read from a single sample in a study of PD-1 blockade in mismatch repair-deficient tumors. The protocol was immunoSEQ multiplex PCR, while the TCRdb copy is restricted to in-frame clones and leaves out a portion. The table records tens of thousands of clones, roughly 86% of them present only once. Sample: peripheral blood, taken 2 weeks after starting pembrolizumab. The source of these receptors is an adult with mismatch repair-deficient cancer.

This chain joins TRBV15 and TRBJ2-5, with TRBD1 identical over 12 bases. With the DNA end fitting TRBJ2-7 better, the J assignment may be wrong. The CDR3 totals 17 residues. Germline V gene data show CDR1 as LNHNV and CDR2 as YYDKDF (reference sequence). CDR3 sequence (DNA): TGTGCCACCAGCAGAGATCGGGGGACAGGGGGCAACTACGAGCAGTACTTC. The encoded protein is CATSRDRGTGGNYEQYF.

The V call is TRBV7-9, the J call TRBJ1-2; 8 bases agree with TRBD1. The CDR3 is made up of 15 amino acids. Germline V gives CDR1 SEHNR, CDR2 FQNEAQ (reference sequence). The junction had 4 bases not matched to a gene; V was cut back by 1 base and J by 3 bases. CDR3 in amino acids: CASSLGTGPYYGYTF. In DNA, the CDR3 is TGTGCCAGCAGCTTAGGGACAGGGCCGTACTATGGCTACACCTTC.

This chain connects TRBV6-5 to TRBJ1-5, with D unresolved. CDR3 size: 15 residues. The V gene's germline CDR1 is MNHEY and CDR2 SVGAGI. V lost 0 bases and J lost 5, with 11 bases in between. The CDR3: CASSYSYKMDQPQHF. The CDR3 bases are TGTGCCAGCAGTTACTCGTACAAGATGGATCAGCCCCAGCATTTT.

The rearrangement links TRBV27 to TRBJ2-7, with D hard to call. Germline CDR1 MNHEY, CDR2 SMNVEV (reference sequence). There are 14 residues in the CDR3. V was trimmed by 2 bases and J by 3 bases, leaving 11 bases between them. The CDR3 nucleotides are TGTGCCAGCAGTTTAGGCTCTTTAGGCTACGAGCAGTACTTC. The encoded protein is CASSLGSLGYEQYF.

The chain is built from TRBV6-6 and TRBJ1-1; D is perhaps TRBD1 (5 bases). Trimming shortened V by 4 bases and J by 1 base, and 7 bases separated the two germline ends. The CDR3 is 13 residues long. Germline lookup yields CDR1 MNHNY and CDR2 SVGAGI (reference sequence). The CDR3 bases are TGTGCCAGCAGTTCGCAGGGGAACACTGAAGCTTTCTTT. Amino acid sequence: CASSSQGNTEAFF.